The rows below give T cell receptor beta chains drawn from one sample of a study of blood T cell repertoires in COVID-19. The protocol was immunoSEQ multiplex PCR, while the TCRdb copy is restricted to in-frame clones and leaves out a portion. The sample records 70,000 to 85,000 clones, around four fifths being singletons. The sample comprised peripheral blood. These receptor sequences come from a man aged 80 or over with active or convalescent COVID-19. CDR3s include the opening cysteine and the closing phenylalanine or tryptophan. Fields, in order: D gene, V gene, clone size, J gene, CDR3 DNA, CDR3 protein. D genes are given only for firm matches. A clone size is listed for some rows: how often the clone was seen (once, few, many), or a class if it is expanded.

D: TRBD2; V: TRBV5-4; size: NA; J: TRBJ2-3; DNA: TGTGCCAGCAGCTCGGGGGGGGCCGAGGGAGATACGCAGTATTTT; CDR3: CASSSGGAEGDTQYF
D: TRBD1; V: TRBV29-1; size: NA; J: TRBJ1-2; DNA: TGCAGCGTCAATGATGTGGGACAGAATCGCTACACCTTC; CDR3: CSVNDVGQNRYTF
D: NA; V: TRBV7-8; size: NA; J: TRBJ1-5; DNA: TGTGCCAGCAGCTTACACACTAGCAATCAGCCCCAGCATTTT; CDR3: CASSLHTSNQPQHF
D: TRBD2; V: TRBV3-1/TRBV3-2; size: NA; J: TRBJ2-7; DNA: TGTGCCAGCAGCCACCCCAGCGGGAGAGGTTTAGGCGAGCAGTACTTC; CDR3: CASSHPSGRGLGEQYF
D: NA; V: TRBV21-1; size: NA; J: TRBJ2-1; DNA: TGTGCCAGCAGCAAAGCGCTACTCAATGAGCAGTTCTTC; CDR3: CASSKALLNEQFF
D: NA; V: TRBV27; size: once; J: TRBJ2-1; DNA: TGTGCCAGCAAATTGTCCGGGAGCTCCTACAATGAGCAGTTCTTC; CDR3: CASKLSGSSYNEQFF
D: TRBD1; V: TRBV12-5; size: once; J: TRBJ2-3; DNA: TGTGCTAGTGGTTTGAACAGGGGGCTTTCTAACCCAGATACGCAGTATTTT; CDR3: CASGLNRGLSNPDTQYF
D: NA; V: TRBV27; size: NA; J: TRBJ2-4; DNA: TGTGCCAGCAGTCCCCTGGGGGCGGACGCCAAAAACATTCAGTACTTC; CDR3: CASSPLGADAKNIQYF
D: NA; V: TRBV3-1/TRBV3-2; size: NA; J: TRBJ1-2; DNA: TGTGCCAGCAGCCAAGATAGAGGCGGGCAATACCTTTACTATGGCTACACCTTC; CDR3: CASSQDRGGQYLYYGYTF
D: NA; V: TRBV18; size: NA; J: TRBJ2-2; DNA: TGTGCCAGCTCACCACCGAGGGAAGTCGTGGGCACCGGGGAGCTGTTTTTT; CDR3: CASSPPREVVGTGELFF
D: TRBD1; V: TRBV19; size: NA; J: TRBJ1-2; DNA: TGTGCCAGTAGTCCAAAATCCTATGACAGGGGGCTCTATGGCTACACCTTC; CDR3: CASSPKSYDRGLYGYTF
D: NA; V: TRBV6-5; size: NA; J: TRBJ1-1; DNA: TGTGCCAGCAGGGCAGATCCGAACACTGAAGCTTTCTTT; CDR3: CASRADPNTEAFF
D: NA; V: TRBV6-2/TRBV6-3; size: NA; J: TRBJ2-5; DNA: TGTGCCAGCAGCGAAGCACAGGACGGACCAAAAGAGACCCAGTACTTC; CDR3: CASSEAQDGPKETQYF
D: TRBD2; V: TRBV28; size: NA; J: TRBJ2-1; DNA: TGTGCCAGCAGTTTGGGAGGGACCTACAATGAGCAGTTCTTC; CDR3: CASSLGGTYNEQFF
D: NA; V: TRBV28; size: NA; J: TRBJ1-6; DNA: TGTGCCAGCAGAAGAATCGGGAACTCACCCCTCCACTTT; CDR3: CASRRIGNSPLHF
D: TRBD2; V: TRBV7-9; size: NA; J: TRBJ2-3; DNA: TGTGCCAGCACCCCGGGGGCTAGCGGGACAGATACGCAGTATTTT; CDR3: CASTPGASGTDTQYF
D: NA; V: TRBV5-8; size: NA; J: TRBJ1-3; DNA: TGTGCCAGCAGCCTTCGGGACAATTGGGGAAGGGCTGGAAACACCATATATTTT; CDR3: CASSLRDNWGRAGNTIYF
D: TRBD1; V: TRBV6-5; size: once; J: TRBJ2-7; DNA: TGTGCCAGCAGTTCGGACAGGGTCCCCTACGAGCAGTACTTC; CDR3: CASSSDRVPYEQYF
D: NA; V: TRBV18; size: once; J: TRBJ2-3; DNA: TGTGCCAGCTCACCACAACGACAGGCAAGCACAGATACGCAGTATTTT; CDR3: CASSPQRQASTDTQYF
D: NA; V: TRBV7-2; size: NA; J: TRBJ2-3; DNA: TGTGCCAGCAGCCCCGCCCGCGGTCCTAGAGGCACAGATACGCAGTATTTT; CDR3: CASSPARGPRGTDTQYF
D: NA; V: TRBV6-5; size: NA; J: TRBJ1-2; DNA: TGTGCCAGCACTGGCGGGAACTATGGCTACACCTTC; CDR3: CASTGGNYGYTF
D: NA; V: TRBV4-2; size: NA; J: TRBJ1-2; DNA: TGTGCCAGCAGGGTCCACAGACCTAACTATGGCTACACCTTC; CDR3: CASRVHRPNYGYTF
D: TRBD1; V: TRBV7-9; size: NA; J: TRBJ1-6; DNA: TGTGCCAGCAGCTTAGACAGGGGGAATTCACCCCTCCACTTT; CDR3: CASSLDRGNSPLHF
D: NA; V: TRBV19; size: NA; J: TRBJ1-3; DNA: TGTGCCAGTAGGGACACAGGCTCTGGAAACACCATATATTTT; CDR3: CASRDTGSGNTIYF
D: NA; V: TRBV18; size: few; J: TRBJ2-7; DNA: TGTGCCAGCTCACCAGAACAGGCGAACTCCTACGAGCAGTACTTC; CDR3: CASSPEQANSYEQYF
D: NA; V: TRBV6-5; size: NA; J: TRBJ2-5; DNA: TGTGCCCTTAGTGTGGGGGGACCGGGGACCCAGTACTTC; CDR3: CALSVGGPGTQYF
D: TRBD1; V: TRBV5-1; size: NA; J: TRBJ2-2; DNA: TGCGCCAGCAGCTTTTTTGACAGGGACACCGGGGAGCTGTTTTTT; CDR3: CASSFFDRDTGELFF
D: TRBD2; V: TRBV18; size: NA; J: TRBJ2-5; DNA: TGTGCCAGCTCAGTATCCGGGACTAGCCCTGCCCAGTACTTC; CDR3: CASSVSGTSPAQYF
D: NA; V: TRBV6-5; size: few; J: TRBJ1-1; DNA: TGTGCCAGCAGGTTAGTAGCTATGAACACTGAAGCTTTCTTT; CDR3: CASRLVAMNTEAFF
D: NA; V: TRBV9; size: NA; J: TRBJ1-2; DNA: TGTGCCAGCAGCGTGACCCCGGGGGTTCATGGCTACACCTTC; CDR3: CASSVTPGVHGYTF
D: TRBD1; V: TRBV13; size: once; J: TRBJ1-1; DNA: TGTGCCAGCAGGCTACCAGGGGGGACTGAAGCTTTCTTT; CDR3: CASRLPGGTEAFF
D: TRBD1; V: TRBV24-1; size: NA; J: TRBJ2-1; DNA: TGTGCCACCAGTGAGGGACAGATTTACAATGAGCAGTTCTTC; CDR3: CATSEGQIYNEQFF
D: TRBD2; V: TRBV5-1; size: NA; J: TRBJ2-3; DNA: TGCGCCAGCAGCTTAACGGTAGATAGCGGGAGTCGGGATACGCAGTATTTT; CDR3: CASSLTVDSGSRDTQYF
D: TRBD2; V: TRBV28; size: NA; J: TRBJ2-2; DNA: TGTGCCAGCAGCACCCAGCGGGAGGGCCGGTTCGGGGAGCTGTTTTTT; CDR3: CASSTQREGRFGELFF
D: NA; V: TRBV6-2/TRBV6-3; size: once; J: TRBJ2-3; DNA: TGTGCCAGCAGTTCCGGACAGTTCAGCACAGATACGCAGTATTTT; CDR3: CASSSGQFSTDTQYF
D: TRBD1; V: TRBV28; size: NA; J: TRBJ1-6; DNA: TGTGCCAGCAGTTCCCCGGACAGGGTCGACTCACCCCTCCACTTT; CDR3: CASSSPDRVDSPLHF
D: TRBD2; V: TRBV10-1; size: few; J: TRBJ2-2; DNA: TGCGCCAGCAGCGGGGGGTTGTACACCGGGGAGCTGTTTTTT; CDR3: CASSGGLYTGELFF
D: TRBD1; V: TRBV19; size: NA; J: TRBJ2-4; DNA: TGTGCCAGTACCGGGACAGGGAATCTAGCCAAAAACATTCAGTACTTC; CDR3: CASTGTGNLAKNIQYF
D: NA; V: TRBV5-6; size: NA; J: TRBJ2-7; DNA: TGTGCCAGCAGCTTCCAGGGGCCCTCCTACGAGCAGTACTTC; CDR3: CASSFQGPSYEQYF
D: TRBD1; V: TRBV7-2; size: NA; J: TRBJ1-2; DNA: TGTGCCAGCAGCCTCGGGACAGGGAGCCCAAAGTGGGGCTACACCTTC; CDR3: CASSLGTGSPKWGYTF
D: NA; V: TRBV2; size: NA; J: TRBJ1-2; DNA: TGTGCCAGCAGTACGGGGGACCACTATGGCTACACCTTC; CDR3: CASSTGDHYGYTF